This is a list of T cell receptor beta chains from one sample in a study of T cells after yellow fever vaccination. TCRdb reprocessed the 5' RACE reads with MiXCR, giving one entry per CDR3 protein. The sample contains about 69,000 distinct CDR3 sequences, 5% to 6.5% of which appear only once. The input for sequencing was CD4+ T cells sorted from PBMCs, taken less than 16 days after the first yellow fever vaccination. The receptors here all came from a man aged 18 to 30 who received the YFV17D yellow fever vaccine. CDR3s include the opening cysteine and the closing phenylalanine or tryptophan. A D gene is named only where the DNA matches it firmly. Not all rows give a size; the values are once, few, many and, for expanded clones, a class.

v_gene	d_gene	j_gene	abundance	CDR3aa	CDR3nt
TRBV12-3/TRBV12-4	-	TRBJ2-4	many	CASSLGGGGAKNIQYF	TGTGCCAGCAGTTTGGGGGGCGGGGGAGCCAAAAACATTCAGTACTTC
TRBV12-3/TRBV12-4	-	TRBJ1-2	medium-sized	CASSQTPGSGYTF	TGTGCCAGCAGTCAAACGCCTGGGTCTGGCTACACCTTC
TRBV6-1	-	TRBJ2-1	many	CASSDTWDEQFF	TGTGCCAGCAGTGATACTTGGGATGAGCAGTTCTTC
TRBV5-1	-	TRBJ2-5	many	CASSFTRLTGRVAQYF	TGCGCCAGCAGCTTCACCCGACTGACAGGCCGGGTGGCCCAGTACTTC
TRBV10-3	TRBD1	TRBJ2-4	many	CAISTTGGGNIQYF	TGTGCCATCAGCACGACAGGGGGGGGAAACATTCAGTACTTC
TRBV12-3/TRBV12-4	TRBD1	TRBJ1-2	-	CASRTGQGAYGYTF	TGTGCCAGCAGAACAGGACAGGGGGCGTATGGCTACACCTTC
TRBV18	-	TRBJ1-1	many	CASSELNTEAFF	TGTGCCAGCTCAGAATTGAACACTGAAGCTTTCTTT
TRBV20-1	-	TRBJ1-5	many	CSAGARGNQPQHF	TGCAGTGCAGGGGCCCGTGGCAATCAGCCCCAGCATTTT
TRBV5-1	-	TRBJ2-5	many	CASSLNGNQETQYF	TGCGCCAGCAGCTTGAACGGAAACCAAGAGACCCAGTACTTC
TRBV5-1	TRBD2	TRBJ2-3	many	CASSLSPAVAGGPSTQYF	TGCGCCAGCAGCTTGTCCCCTGCGGTAGCGGGGGGGCCAAGCACGCAGTATTTT
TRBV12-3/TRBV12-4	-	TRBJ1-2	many	CASSSTWNGYTF	TGTGCCAGCAGTTCGACCTGGAATGGCTACACCTTC
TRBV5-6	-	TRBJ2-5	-	CASSSRKRADVETQYF	TGTGCCAGCAGCTCCCGAAAGCGGGCGGACGTCGAGACCCAGTACTTC
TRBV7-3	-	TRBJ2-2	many	CASSLGRLAGELFF	TGTGCCAGCAGCTTAGGCCGGTTGGCCGGGGAGCTGTTTTTT
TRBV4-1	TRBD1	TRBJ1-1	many	CASSYDRGRTEAFF	TGCGCCAGCAGCTATGACAGGGGTCGCACTGAAGCTTTCTTT
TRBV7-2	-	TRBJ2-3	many	CASINTGGTDTQYF	TGTGCCAGCATTAATACCGGGGGCACAGATACGCAGTATTTT
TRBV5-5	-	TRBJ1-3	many	CASSLNAAGNTIYF	TGTGCCAGCAGCTTGAACGCTGCTGGAAACACCATATATTTT
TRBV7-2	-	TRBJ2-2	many	CASSLGGNTGELFF	TGTGCCAGCAGCTTAGGCGGGAACACCGGGGAGCTGTTTTTT
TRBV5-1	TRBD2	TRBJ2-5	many	CASSFGGARETQYF	TGCGCCAGCAGCTTCGGGGGGGCTCGTGAGACCCAGTACTTC
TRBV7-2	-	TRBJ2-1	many	CASSWYLGAEQFF	TGTGCCAGCAGCTGGTATTTAGGCGCTGAGCAGTTCTTC
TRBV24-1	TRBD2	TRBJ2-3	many	CATSDLSEFQRGGSDTQYF	TGTGCCACCAGTGATTTGTCGGAGTTTCAGCGGGGGGGATCAGATACGCAGTATTTT
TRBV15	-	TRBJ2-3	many	CATSRGSTSTDTQYF	TGTGCCACCAGCAGAGGATCTACTAGCACAGATACGCAGTATTTT
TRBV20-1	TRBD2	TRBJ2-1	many	CSARDRSGTSLYNEQFF	TGCAGTGCTAGAGATAGGTCGGGGACTAGTCTTTACAATGAGCAGTTCTTC
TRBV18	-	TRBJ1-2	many	CASSPSPRRGDYGYTF	TGTGCCAGCTCACCGAGTCCCCGCCGTGGGGACTATGGCTACACCTTC
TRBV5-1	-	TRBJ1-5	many	CASSSGWDQPQHF	TGCGCCAGCAGCTCGGGCTGGGATCAGCCCCAGCATTTT
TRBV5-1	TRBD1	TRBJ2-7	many	CASSLGQGREQYF	TGCGCCAGCAGCTTGGGACAGGGAAGGGAGCAGTACTTC
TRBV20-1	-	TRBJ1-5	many	CSAHPSGGNQPQHF	TGCAGTGCTCATCCCAGCGGGGGGAATCAGCCCCAGCATTTT
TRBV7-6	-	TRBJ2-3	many	CASSSDSYTDTQYF	TGTGCCAGCAGCTCAGACTCATACACAGATACGCAGTATTTT
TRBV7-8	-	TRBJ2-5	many	CASNPGDQETQYF	TGTGCCAGCAACCCCGGGGACCAAGAGACCCAGTACTTC
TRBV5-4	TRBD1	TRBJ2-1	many	CASSKDRGAREQFF	TGTGCCAGCAGCAAGGACAGGGGGGCTCGTGAGCAGTTCTTC
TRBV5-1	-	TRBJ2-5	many	CASSFQGSETQYF	TGCGCCAGCAGCTTCCAGGGATCGGAGACCCAGTACTTC
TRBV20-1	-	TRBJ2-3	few	CSARDLGGRGTDTQYF	TGCAGTGCTAGAGATCTTGGGGGGCGCGGCACAGATACGCAGTATTTT
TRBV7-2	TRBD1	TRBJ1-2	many	CASSRGQGQGYTF	TGTGCCAGCAGCCGGGGACAGGGTCAGGGCTACACCTTC